Listed below are T cell receptor beta chains from one sample, sequenced in a study of T cell repertoires in cytomegalovirus infection. TCRdb re-called the reads with MiXCR, one entry per CDR3 protein. The sample records under 250,000 distinct CDR3 sequences, around 12% being singletons. Input material: PBMCs. The receptors come from a human donor in good health (CMV status not recorded). Some clones in this sample may be carry-over from other donors' samples. Each CDR3 is given with its conserved first and last residue. D genes are given only for firm matches. Rows give clone size only sometimes, using once, few, many, or a class for an expanded clone.

d_call	v_call	j_call	clone_size	cdr3_nt	cdr3_aa
-	TRBV5-1	TRBJ1-1	few	TGCGCCAGCAGCTTGGCCGGTTGGCAACTGAACACTGAAGCTTTCTTT	CASSLAGWQLNTEAFF
-	TRBV7-2	TRBJ1-4	many	TGTGCCAGCAGCTTAGTGGACGGTTGGAGGGGTGAAAAACTGTTTTTT	CASSLVDGWRGEKLFF
-	TRBV29-1	TRBJ2-7	-	TGCAGCGTTGAAAGGCGTCAGGGGGGGACCTACGAGCAGTACTTC	CSVERRQGGTYEQYF
-	TRBV28	TRBJ1-2	few	TGTGCCAGCGGGAATGGCTACACCTTC	CASGNGYTF
-	TRBV7-3	TRBJ2-2	-	TGTGCCAGCAGCTTAATGGGGACCACGAACACCGGGGAGCTGTTTTTT	CASSLMGTTNTGELFF
-	TRBV19	TRBJ1-1	-	TGTGCCAGTAAGGACCCACAGCGCCATACTGAAGCTTTCTTT	CASKDPQRHTEAFF
TRBD2	TRBV7-8	TRBJ2-1	many	TGTGCCAGCAGCCTCCCCGGGAGGGGCAATGAGCAGTTCTTC	CASSLPGRGNEQFF
-	TRBV7-3	TRBJ2-7	many	TGTGCCAGCAGCTTAGTTAGGGGCGACGAGCAGTACTTC	CASSLVRGDEQYF
-	TRBV15	TRBJ2-7	-	TGTGCCACCAGTTCAGAGCGGGTAGCGTCCTACGAGCAGTACTTC	CATSSERVASYEQYF
-	TRBV6-1	TRBJ1-2	many	TGTGCCAGCAGTGAAGCTCTGGGGACACCCTATGGCTACACCTTC	CASSEALGTPYGYTF
-	TRBV7-2	TRBJ1-4	many	TGTGCCAGCAGCACAGGGCCGACTAATGAAAAACTGTTTTTT	CASSTGPTNEKLFF
-	TRBV7-2	TRBJ2-7	many	TGTGCCAGCAGCTCGCCCCCTACTAGCAACGAGCAGTACTTC	CASSSPPTSNEQYF
TRBD2	TRBV7-2	TRBJ2-6	many	TGTGCCAGCAGGACCGGGACTAGCGGGGGGCCGGGGGCCAACGTCCTGACTTTC	CASRTGTSGGPGANVLTF
TRBD1	TRBV6-5	TRBJ2-1	-	TGTGCCAGCAGTTACTCCCGGACAGGGTTCGTTGAGCAGTTCTTC	CASSYSRTGFVEQFF
-	TRBV11-2	TRBJ1-5	many	TGTGCCAGCAGCCGGGGGGGCCAGCCCCAGCATTTT	CASSRGGQPQHF
TRBD1	TRBV28	TRBJ2-7	few	TGTGCCAGCAGTACCCTCGCCAGGGGGCCCTCCTACGAGCAGTACTTC	CASSTLARGPSYEQYF
TRBD2	TRBV2	TRBJ2-5	once	TGTGCCAGCAGTGAACGGGGTCTGGCGGGAGGGTTCGGGGAGACCCAGTACTTC	CASSERGLAGGFGETQYF
-	TRBV28	TRBJ1-4	many	TGTGCCAGCAGTTTGGGAGGACGAGCCGAAAAACTGTTTTTT	CASSLGGRAEKLFF
-	TRBV7-2	TRBJ1-4	many	TGTGCCAGCAGCCCCACTCCGGGACGCTATGAAAAACTGTTTTTT	CASSPTPGRYEKLFF
TRBD2	TRBV7-3	TRBJ2-1	many	TGTGCCAGCAGCTTAAAGGGACTAGCGGGAGTAGTTGATGAGCAGTTCTTC	CASSLKGLAGVVDEQFF
-	TRBV6-2/TRBV6-3	TRBJ2-3	-	TGTGCCACCGACGGGTATGATACGCAGTATTTT	CATDGYDTQYF
-	TRBV15	TRBJ1-4	few	TGTGCCACCAGCAGAGGAGGGACCGGGGGTGGAAAACTGTTTTTT	CATSRGGTGGGKLFF
-	TRBV9	TRBJ2-7	many	TGTGCCAGCAGCGTAGAAAGCAGGGCAAATCTACACGAGCAGTACTTC	CASSVESRANLHEQYF
TRBD2	TRBV27	TRBJ2-7	-	TGTGCCAGCAGTTTAGGAGGACTAGCGGGAGGTGCCTCCTACGAGCAGTACTTC	CASSLGGLAGGASYEQYF
-	TRBV5-1	TRBJ1-2	-	TGCGCCAGCACTATGGACGGATCTATAGGCTATGGCTACACCTTC	CASTMDGSIGYGYTF
-	TRBV2	TRBJ1-2	-	TGTGCCAGCAGTGGTTTGAGGGAGGGTGGCTACACCTTC	CASSGLREGGYTF
-	TRBV7-6	TRBJ1-1	-	TGTGCCAGCAGCTTGGAAAGCACTGAAGCTTTCTTT	CASSLESTEAFF
-	TRBV7-2	TRBJ1-3	many	TGTGCCAGCAGCTTAGAAGGCCGAAGTGGGAACACCATATATTTT	CASSLEGRSGNTIYF
-	TRBV7-2	TRBJ2-7	few	TGTGCCAGCAGGACCAGACCCTCCTACGAGCAGTACTTC	CASRTRPSYEQYF
TRBD1	TRBV12-3/TRBV12-4	TRBJ2-7	-	TGTGCCAGCAGACAAGACAGGGGGCCCTACGAGCAGTACTTC	CASRQDRGPYEQYF
-	TRBV19	TRBJ2-1	-	TGTGCCAGTAAAGCCCCGGGACTCCCCCTTGAGCAGTTCTTC	CASKAPGLPLEQFF
-	TRBV23-1	TRBJ2-3	few	TGCGCCAGCAGTCAATACCGACAGCGGAGCACAGATACGCAGTATTTT	CASSQYRQRSTDTQYF
TRBD1	TRBV7-3	TRBJ2-1	few	TGTGCCAGCAGTTGGGGACAGGGTAATGAGCAGTTCTTC	CASSWGQGNEQFF
-	TRBV7-8	TRBJ1-6	many	TGTGCCAGCAGCCCCTTGACAGCTAATTCACCCCTCCACTTT	CASSPLTANSPLHF
-	TRBV5-1	TRBJ2-3	-	TGCGCCAGCAGCTTGGATATGGGCGGCAGCACAGATACGCAGTATTTT	CASSLDMGGSTDTQYF
TRBD2	TRBV12-3/TRBV12-4	TRBJ2-3	few	TGTGCCACCGCTCCGAGGGACTATCATAATACGCAGTATTTT	CATAPRDYHNTQYF
TRBD1	TRBV7-2	TRBJ2-5	many	TGTGCCAGCAGCCCCGGGACAGTACAAGAGACCCAGTACTTC	CASSPGTVQETQYF
-	TRBV20-1	TRBJ2-3	many	TGCAGTGCTAGAGAAGGCCCGGGGATCACAGATACGCAGTATTTT	CSAREGPGITDTQYF
TRBD1	TRBV6-2/TRBV6-3	TRBJ2-1	many	TGTGCCAGCAGTTCCATCTTAAAACAGGGGACCCATGAGCAGTTCTTC	CASSSILKQGTHEQFF
-	TRBV6-2/TRBV6-3	TRBJ2-7	many	TGTGCCAGCAGTTACTCCCCGGGATCTTCTAGCCCCTACGAGCAGTACTTC	CASSYSPGSSSPYEQYF
-	TRBV7-2	TRBJ2-1	many	TGTGCCAGCAGCTTAAGTATTCTCTCCTACAATGAGCAGTTCTTC	CASSLSILSYNEQFF
TRBD2	TRBV7-2	TRBJ2-1	many	TGTGCCAGCAGCCTGAGGAGCGGGAGGGCTTCGGATGAGCAGTTCTTC	CASSLRSGRASDEQFF
-	TRBV6-2/TRBV6-3	TRBJ2-3	many	TGTGCCAGCAGTTCCCCGACAGCCACGTTCCCGGATACGCAGTATTTT	CASSSPTATFPDTQYF
TRBD2	TRBV7-7	TRBJ2-1	many	TGTGCCAGCAGCCCGGGACTAGCGGGCCCAAATGAGCAGTTCTTC	CASSPGLAGPNEQFF
-	TRBV10-3	TRBJ1-1	-	TGTGCCATCAGTGACGTGGGAGCCACTGAAGCTTTCTTT	CAISDVGATEAFF
-	TRBV4-1	TRBJ2-1	many	TGCGCCAGCAGCCAAGAACGACGACTTCCCGATGAGCAGTTCTTC	CASSQERRLPDEQFF
-	TRBV7-2	TRBJ1-6	many	TGTGCCAGCAGCTTATTTAAAGCACCCCTCCACTTT	CASSLFKAPLHF
TRBD1	TRBV7-2	TRBJ1-6	many	TGTGCCAGCAGCTCCAGGGGGGGTGGGTCACCCCTCCACTTT	CASSSRGGGSPLHF
-	TRBV12-3/TRBV12-4	TRBJ1-5	many	TGTGCCAGCACGGGACCGGGGCGCAATCAGCCCCAGCATTTT	CASTGPGRNQPQHF
TRBD1	TRBV20-1	TRBJ2-5	-	TGCAGTGCTAGCTCGGACAGGGGGGAGGAGACCCAGTACTTC	CSASSDRGEETQYF
TRBD1	TRBV24-1	TRBJ2-1	few	TGTGCCACCAGTGATTCCGGGACAGCCTACAATGAGCAGTTCTTC	CATSDSGTAYNEQFF
TRBD1	TRBV28	TRBJ2-5	many	TGTGCCAGCAGTTTGAGCGAACCGGGACAGGGAAAAGAGACCCAGTACTTC	CASSLSEPGQGKETQYF
TRBD1	TRBV7-2	TRBJ2-7	many	TGTGCCAGCAGCCGGGACAGATACGAGCAGTACTTC	CASSRDRYEQYF
TRBD2	TRBV5-1	TRBJ2-1	-	TGCGCCAGCAGCCAAGAGAAAGCGGGAGGTGGTACCTACAATGAGCAGTTCTTC	CASSQEKAGGGTYNEQFF
-	TRBV5-1	TRBJ2-1	many	TGCGCCAGCAGCCGCCTAAACCCCATCAGTCAAAAGGGCGAGCAGTTCTTC	CASSRLNPISQKGEQFF
-	TRBV12-3/TRBV12-4	TRBJ1-3	many	TGTGCCAGCAGCCCCGGGGTCTCCAAGACCATATATTTT	CASSPGVSKTIYF
TRBD2	TRBV24-1	TRBJ2-3	few	TGTGCCACCAATAAGCGGGAGGTAGCAGATACGCAGTATTTT	CATNKREVADTQYF